This T cell receptor (beta chain) comes out of a study of immune evolution from preneoplasia to lung adenocarcinoma. Sequencing used immunoSEQ multiplex PCR; TCRdb keeps in-frame clones, though not all of them. The data hold about 7,000 clones, with roughly 80% observed a single time. V lost 9 bases to trimming and J lost 6 bases, with 16 bases between them. The CDR3 loop spans 13 amino acids. Germline V gene lookup returns CDR1 SGHRS and CDR2 YFSETQ. Patients had resection in Japan or China between about 2013 and 2017. Only a few counts were recorded for this clone. The antigen is not known. The study's findings and limits: From normal lung to invasive adenocarcinoma, top clone frequencies appeared to decrease.

This clonotype originated in a person aged 65 to 79 with lung adenocarcinoma. Sequencing used FFPE adjacent normal lung tissue. The gene calls are TRBV5-1 and TRBJ1-3; D gene uncertain. The CDR3 reads CATAPGPENTIYF. The CDR3 DNA follows: TGCGCCACCGCACCGGGTCCAGAAAACACCATATATTTT.